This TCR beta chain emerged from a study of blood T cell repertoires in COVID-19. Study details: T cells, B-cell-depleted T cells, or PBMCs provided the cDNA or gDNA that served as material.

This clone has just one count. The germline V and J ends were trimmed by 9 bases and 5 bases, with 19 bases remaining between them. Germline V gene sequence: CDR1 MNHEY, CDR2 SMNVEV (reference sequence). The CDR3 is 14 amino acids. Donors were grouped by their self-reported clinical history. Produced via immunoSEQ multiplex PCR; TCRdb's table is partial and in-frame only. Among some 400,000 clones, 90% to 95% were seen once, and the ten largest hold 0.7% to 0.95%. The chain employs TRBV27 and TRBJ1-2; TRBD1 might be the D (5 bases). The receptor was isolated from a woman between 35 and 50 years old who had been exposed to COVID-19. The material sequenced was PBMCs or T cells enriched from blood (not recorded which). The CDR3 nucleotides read TGTGCCAGTTGCAGTCGAACAGGAGGGTATGGCTACACCTTC. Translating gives CASCSRTGGYGYTF.